This TCR beta chain stems from a study of neoadjuvant nivolumab and ipilimumab in lung cancer. Trimming left V 3 bases short and J 4 bases short, with 7 bases between. CDR3 size: 12 residues. Per germline, CDR1 SGHNT and CDR2 YYREEE (reference sequence). Clones were read by immunoSEQ multiplex PCR, and TCRdb kept only the in-frame ones, dropping some. Of some 5,000 clones listed, around four fifths are singletons. A note on this clone: Antigen specificity is unknown.

Broader study findings: Resected tumors had greater TCR richness and clonality than uninvolved lung. TCR clonality did not significantly correlate with pathologic tumor regression. Resected-tumor TCR richness correlated positively with pretherapy blood richness. Only two of four nivolumab-treated tumors gained richness and clonality by surgery.

The source is an adult with non-small cell lung cancer. This rearrangement joins TRBV5-4 to TRBJ1-2, with D uncertain. Sequences were derived from tumor tissue, sampled after neoadjuvant nivolumab, alone or with ipilimumab, at or shortly before surgery. CDR3 in DNA: TGTGCCAGCAGCTCGAGCCCCTATGGCTACACCTTC. Amino acids: CASSSSPYGYTF.